This T cell receptor beta chain was captured in a study of cytomegalovirus exposure and HLA in healthy donors. The V gene end was trimmed by 7 bases and the J gene end by 7 bases; junction bases not matched to a gene: 6. Per germline, CDR1 MNHEY and CDR2 SVGAGI. CDR3 size: 12 residues. Vbeta (60) and Jbeta (13) primers were used in the PCR. Here immunoSEQ multiplex PCR was the method, and the copy in TCRdb shows in-frame clones only, minus some. The sample records 110,000 to 150,000 clones, roughly 70% being singletons. Notes on the study in general: TCR beta sequences reportedly predicted most subjects' HLA-A and HLA-B alleles accurately. One later analysis reportedly identified an Asian-associated ancestry cluster that showed fewer N-insertions than the approximately 700-donor mean. According to the study, 160 or so TCR beta chains were cytomegalovirus-associated.

As regards this clone: The antigen is undetermined.

This TCR was recovered from a woman aged 55-70 years in good health and CMV-seropositive. Sequenced material: PBMCs. The chain uses TRBV6-5 and TRBJ1-1; 7 bases are a match to TRBD1. This CDR3 is CASTGGSVEAFF. The CDR3 bases are TGTGCCAGCACAGGGGGGAGCGTTGAAGCTTTCTTT.